The 2 T cell receptor beta chains below all came from one sample that was sequenced in a study of control samples from healthy donors and cancer patients. Produced via immunoSEQ multiplex PCR; TCRdb's table is partial and in-frame only. The sample contains 150,000 or so clones, over 85% of which appear only once. Sequencing used blood. Source of these receptors: a man between 18 and 29 years old in good health.

This chain uses TRBV19 with TRBJ2-1; 11 positions agree with TRBD2. The germline gives CDR1 LNHDA, CDR2 SQIVND (reference sequence). After removal of 3 bases from V and 5 bases from J, the junction contained 12 bases not matched to a gene. The CDR3 spans 18 residues. The chain's CDR3 is CASSIRGASGRSNNEQFF. The DNA for the CDR3 is TGTGCCAGTAGTATTAGGGGAGCTAGCGGGAGGTCCAACAATGAGCAGTTCTTC.

The gene calls are TRBV27 and TRBJ1-5; D gene uncertain. Germline assignment: CDR1 MNHEY and CDR2 SMNVEV (reference sequence). This CDR3 is built from 14 residues. V was cut by 3 bases and J by 3 bases, with 9 bases left in between. The CDR3 DNA follows: TGTGCCAGCAGTTTTCGGGGTAACAATCAGCCCCAGCATTTT. Its translation: CASSFRGNNQPQHF.